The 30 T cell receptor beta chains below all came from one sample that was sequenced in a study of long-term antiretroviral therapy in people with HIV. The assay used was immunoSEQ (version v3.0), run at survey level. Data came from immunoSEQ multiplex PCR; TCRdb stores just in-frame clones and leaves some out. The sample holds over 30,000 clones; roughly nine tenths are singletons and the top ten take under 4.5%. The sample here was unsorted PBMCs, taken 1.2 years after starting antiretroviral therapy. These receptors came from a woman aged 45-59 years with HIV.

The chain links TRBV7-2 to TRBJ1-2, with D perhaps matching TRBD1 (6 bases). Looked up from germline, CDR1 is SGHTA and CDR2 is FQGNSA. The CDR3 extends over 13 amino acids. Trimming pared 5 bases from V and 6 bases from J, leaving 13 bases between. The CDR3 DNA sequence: TGTGCCAGCAGCCCACGTCCAGGGGATGGCTACACCTTC. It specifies CASSPRPGDGYTF.

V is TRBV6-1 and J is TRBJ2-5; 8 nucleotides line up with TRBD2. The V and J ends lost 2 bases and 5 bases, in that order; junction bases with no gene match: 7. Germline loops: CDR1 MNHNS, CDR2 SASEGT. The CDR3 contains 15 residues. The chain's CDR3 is CASSERIAGHETQYF. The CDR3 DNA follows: TGTGCCAGCAGTGAAAGGATAGCGGGGCACGAGACCCAGTACTTC.

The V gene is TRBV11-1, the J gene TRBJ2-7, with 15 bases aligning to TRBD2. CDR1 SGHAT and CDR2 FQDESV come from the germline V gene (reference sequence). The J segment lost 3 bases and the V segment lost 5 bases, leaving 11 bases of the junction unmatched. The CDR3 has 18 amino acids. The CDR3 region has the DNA TGTGCCAGCAGCCCAGGACTAGCGGGGGGGCCAATTGACTACGAGCAGTACTTC. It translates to CASSPGLAGGPIDYEQYF.

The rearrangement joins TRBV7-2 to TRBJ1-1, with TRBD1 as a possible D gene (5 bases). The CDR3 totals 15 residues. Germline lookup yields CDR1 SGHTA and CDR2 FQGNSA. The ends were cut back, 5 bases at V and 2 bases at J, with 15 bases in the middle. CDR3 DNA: TGTGCCAGCAGCCCTCTTATTAGGGGCAACACTGAAGCTTTCTTT. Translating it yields CASSPLIRGNTEAFF.

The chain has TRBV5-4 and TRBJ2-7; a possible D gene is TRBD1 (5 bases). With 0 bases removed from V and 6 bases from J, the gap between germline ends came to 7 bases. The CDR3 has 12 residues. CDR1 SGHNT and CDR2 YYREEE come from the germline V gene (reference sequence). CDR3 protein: CASSLERGEQYF. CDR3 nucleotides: TGTGCCAGCAGCTTGGAAAGGGGCGAGCAGTACTTC.

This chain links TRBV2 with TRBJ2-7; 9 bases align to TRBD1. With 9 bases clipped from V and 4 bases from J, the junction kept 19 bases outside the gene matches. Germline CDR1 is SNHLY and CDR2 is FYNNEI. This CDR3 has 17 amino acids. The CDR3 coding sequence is TGTGCCAGATCCGGCCGGATACAGGGGGCCGGAGGTTACGAGCAGTACTTC. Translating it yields CARSGRIQGAGGYEQYF.

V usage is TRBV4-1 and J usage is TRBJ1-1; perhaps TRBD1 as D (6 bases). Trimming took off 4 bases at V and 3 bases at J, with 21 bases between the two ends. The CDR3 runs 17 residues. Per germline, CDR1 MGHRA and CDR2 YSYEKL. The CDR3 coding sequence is TGCGCCAGCAGCCTTTCTCCGGGGGGCCGAAAGCACACTGAAGCTTTCTTT. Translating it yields CASSLSPGGRKHTEAFF.

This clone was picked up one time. The DNA of the CDR3 is TGTGCCAGCAGTGTGACTAGCGGGGGGTCAAACACCGGGGAGCTGTTTTTT. Residues: CASSVTSGGSNTGELFF. The chain is built from TRBV6-1 and TRBJ2-2; TRBD2 matches 13 bases. CDR1 is MNHNS and CDR2 is SASEGT in the germline V gene. Germline trimming cut 4 bases from V and 2 bases from J; bases unmatched to any gene: 4. The CDR3 runs 17 residues.

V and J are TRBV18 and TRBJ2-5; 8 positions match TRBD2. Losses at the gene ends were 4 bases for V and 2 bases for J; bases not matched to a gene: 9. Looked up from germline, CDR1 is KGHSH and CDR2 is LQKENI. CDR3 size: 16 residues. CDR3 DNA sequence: TGTGCCAGCTCACGACCCACTGGCGGGGGGCAAGAGACCCAGTACTTC. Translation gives CASSRPTGGGQETQYF.

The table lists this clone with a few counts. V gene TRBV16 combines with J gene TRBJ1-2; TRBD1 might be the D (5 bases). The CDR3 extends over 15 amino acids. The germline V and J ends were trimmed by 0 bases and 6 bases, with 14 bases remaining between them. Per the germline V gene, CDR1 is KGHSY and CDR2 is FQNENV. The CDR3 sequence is CASSQSPGLADGYTF. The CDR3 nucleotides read TGTGCCAGCAGCCAATCCCCGGGACTTGCGGATGGCTACACCTTC.

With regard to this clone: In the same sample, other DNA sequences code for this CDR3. CDR3 amino acids: CASSSDSSGLAGELFF. CDR3 bases: TGTGCCAGCAGCTCGGACTCCTCGGGTCTCGCCGGGGAGCTGTTTTTT. V gene TRBV7-9 combines with J gene TRBJ2-2; tentatively, D is TRBD2 (5 bases). The CDR3 loop spans 16 amino acids. Germline V gene sequence: CDR1 SEHNR, CDR2 FQNEAQ (reference sequence). Trimming left V 4 bases short and J 6 bases short, with 18 bases between.

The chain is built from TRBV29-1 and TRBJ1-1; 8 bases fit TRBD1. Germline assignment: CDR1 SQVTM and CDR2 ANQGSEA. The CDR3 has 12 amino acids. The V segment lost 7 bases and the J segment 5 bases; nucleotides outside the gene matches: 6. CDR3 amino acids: CSAQGARTEAFF. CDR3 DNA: TGCAGCGCTCAGGGGGCGAGAACTGAAGCTTTCTTT.

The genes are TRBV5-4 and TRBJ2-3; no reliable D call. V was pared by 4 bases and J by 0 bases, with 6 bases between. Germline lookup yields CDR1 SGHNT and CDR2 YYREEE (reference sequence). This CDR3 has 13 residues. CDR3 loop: CASSLGSTDTQYF. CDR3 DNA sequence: TGTGCCAGCAGCCTGGGGAGCACAGATACGCAGTATTTT. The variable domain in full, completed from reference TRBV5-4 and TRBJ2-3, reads ETGVTQSPTHLIKTRGQQVTLRCSSQSGHNTVSWYQQALGQGPQFIFQYYREEENGRGNFPPRFSGLQFPNYSSELNVNALELDDSALYLCASSLGSTDTQYFGPGTRLTVL.

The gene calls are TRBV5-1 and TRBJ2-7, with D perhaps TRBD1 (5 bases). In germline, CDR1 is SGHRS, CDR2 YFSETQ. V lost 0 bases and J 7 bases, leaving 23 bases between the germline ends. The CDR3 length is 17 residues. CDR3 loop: CASSLEGISRTLGEQYF. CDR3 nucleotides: TGCGCCAGCAGCTTGGAGGGGATATCTCGTACGTTAGGGGAGCAGTACTTC. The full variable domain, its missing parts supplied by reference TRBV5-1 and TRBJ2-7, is KAGVTQTPRYLIKTRGQQVTLSCSPISGHRSVSWYQQTPGQGLQFLFEYFSETQRNKGNFPGRFSGRQFSNSRSEMNVSTLELGDSALYLCASSLEGISRTLGEQYFGPGTRLTVT.

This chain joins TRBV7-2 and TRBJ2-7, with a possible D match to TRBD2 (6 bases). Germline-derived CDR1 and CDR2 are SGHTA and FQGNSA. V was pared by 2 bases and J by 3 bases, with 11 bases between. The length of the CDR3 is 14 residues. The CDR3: CASSLTGSGYEQYF. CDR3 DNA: TGTGCCAGCAGCTTAACAGGTAGCGGCTACGAGCAGTACTTC.

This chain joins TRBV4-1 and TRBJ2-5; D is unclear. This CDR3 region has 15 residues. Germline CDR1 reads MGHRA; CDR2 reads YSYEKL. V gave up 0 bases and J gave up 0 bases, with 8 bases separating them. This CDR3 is CASSQESGYQETQYF. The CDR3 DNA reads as TGCGCCAGCAGCCAAGAGTCCGGGTACCAAGAGACCCAGTACTTC.

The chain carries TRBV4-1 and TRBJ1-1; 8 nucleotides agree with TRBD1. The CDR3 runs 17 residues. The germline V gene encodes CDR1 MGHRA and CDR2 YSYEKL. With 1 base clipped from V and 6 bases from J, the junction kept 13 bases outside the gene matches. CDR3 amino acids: CASSQVRAGGNYPEAFF. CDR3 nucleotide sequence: TGCGCCAGCAGCCAAGTAAGGGCAGGGGGCAACTATCCTGAAGCTTTCTTT.

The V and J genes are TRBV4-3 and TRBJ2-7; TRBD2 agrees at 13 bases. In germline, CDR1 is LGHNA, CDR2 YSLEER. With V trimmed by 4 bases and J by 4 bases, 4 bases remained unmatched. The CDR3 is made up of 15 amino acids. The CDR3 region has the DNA TGCGCCAGCAGCCCACTAGCGGGGGGGAGGTACGAGCAGTACTTC. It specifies CASSPLAGGRYEQYF.

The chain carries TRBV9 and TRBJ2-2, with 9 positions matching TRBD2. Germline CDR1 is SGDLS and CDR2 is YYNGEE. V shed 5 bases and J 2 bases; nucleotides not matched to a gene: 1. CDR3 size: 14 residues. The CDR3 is CASRTSGNTGELFF. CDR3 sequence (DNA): TGTGCCAGCAGGACTAGCGGTAACACCGGGGAGCTGTTTTTT.

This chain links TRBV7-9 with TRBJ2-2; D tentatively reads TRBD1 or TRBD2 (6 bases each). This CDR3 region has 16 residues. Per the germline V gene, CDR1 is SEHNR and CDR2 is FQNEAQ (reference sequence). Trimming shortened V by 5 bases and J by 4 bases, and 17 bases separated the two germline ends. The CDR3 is CASSPGGTFITGELFF. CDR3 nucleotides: TGTGCCAGCAGCCCGGGCGGGACATTTATCACCGGGGAGCTGTTTTTT.

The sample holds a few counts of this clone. CDR3 coding DNA: TGTGCCAGCAGCCAAGATTCAAGCGGGGGGTCGTCCATGCCCTACAATGAGCAGTTCTTC. Translating gives CASSQDSSGGSSMPYNEQFF. The V gene is TRBV4-2, the J gene TRBJ2-1; 9 bases align to TRBD2. CDR3 length: 20 residues. Germline-derived CDR1 and CDR2 are LGHNA and YNFKEQ. V shed 0 bases and J 2 bases; nucleotides not matched to a gene: 14.

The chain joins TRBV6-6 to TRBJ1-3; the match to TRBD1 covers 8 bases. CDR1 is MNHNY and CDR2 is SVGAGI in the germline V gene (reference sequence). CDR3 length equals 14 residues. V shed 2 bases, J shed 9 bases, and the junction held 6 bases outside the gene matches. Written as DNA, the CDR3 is TGTGCCAGCAGTTACACGACAGGGGAGGGCACCATATATTTT. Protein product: CASSYTTGEGTIYF.

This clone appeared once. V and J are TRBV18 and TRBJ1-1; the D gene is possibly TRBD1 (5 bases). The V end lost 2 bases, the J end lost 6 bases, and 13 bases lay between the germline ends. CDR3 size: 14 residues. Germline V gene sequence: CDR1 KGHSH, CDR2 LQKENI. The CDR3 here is CASSPLQWGAEAFF. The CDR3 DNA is TGTGCCAGCTCACCATTGCAGTGGGGGGCTGAAGCTTTCTTT.

The DNA for the CDR3 is TGTGCCAGCAGTCAACGGGACGGAACCACAGATACGCAGTATTTT. This sequence encodes CASSQRDGTTDTQYF. The gene calls are TRBV27 and TRBJ2-3, with D perhaps matching TRBD1 or TRBD2 (5 bases each). The CDR3 totals 15 residues. V dropped 5 bases and J dropped 2 bases, with 14 bases sitting between them. Germline CDR1 is MNHEY and CDR2 is SMNVEV (reference sequence).

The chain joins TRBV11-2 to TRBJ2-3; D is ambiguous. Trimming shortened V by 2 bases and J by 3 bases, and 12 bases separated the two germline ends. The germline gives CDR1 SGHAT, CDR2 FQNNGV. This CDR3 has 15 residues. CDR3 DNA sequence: TGTGCCAGCAGCTTAATGCAGACACTGACAGATACGCAGTATTTT. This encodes CASSLMQTLTDTQYF.

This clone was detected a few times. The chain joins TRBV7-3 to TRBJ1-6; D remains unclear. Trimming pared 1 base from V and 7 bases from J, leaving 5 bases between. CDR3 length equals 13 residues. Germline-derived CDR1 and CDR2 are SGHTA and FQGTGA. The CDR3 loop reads CASSLMFNSPLHF. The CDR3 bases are TGTGCCAGCAGCTTAATGTTCAATTCACCCCTCCACTTT. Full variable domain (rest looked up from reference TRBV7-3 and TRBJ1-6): GAGVSQTPSNKVTEKGKYVELRCDPISGHTALYWYRQSLGQGPEFLIYFQGTGAADDSGLPNDRFFAVRPEGSVSTLKIQRTERGDSAVYLCASSLMFNSPLHFGNGTRLTVT.

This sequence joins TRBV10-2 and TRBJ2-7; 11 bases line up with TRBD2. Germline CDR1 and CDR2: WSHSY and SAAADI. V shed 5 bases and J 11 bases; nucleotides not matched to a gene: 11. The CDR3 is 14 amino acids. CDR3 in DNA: TGCGCCAGCAGTAGTTCCGGGACTAGCGGCTGGGAGTACTTC. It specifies CASSSSGTSGWEYF.

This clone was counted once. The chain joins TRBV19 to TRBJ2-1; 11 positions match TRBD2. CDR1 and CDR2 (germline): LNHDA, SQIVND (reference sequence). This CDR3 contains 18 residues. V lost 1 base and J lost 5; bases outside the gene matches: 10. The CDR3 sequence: CASSIAKTSGGSNNEQFF. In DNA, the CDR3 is TGTGCCAGTAGTATAGCCAAAACTAGCGGGGGCTCGAACAATGAGCAGTTCTTC.

The CDR3 DNA follows: TGTGCCAGCAGCTTGCTGCAGGGGGCTATGATCTATGGCTACACCTTC. Its translation: CASSLLQGAMIYGYTF. This chain connects TRBV5-6 to TRBJ1-2; 8 nucleotides align to TRBD1. In germline, CDR1 is SGHDT, CDR2 YYEEEE. With V trimmed by 1 base and J by 4 bases, 9 bases remained unmatched. This CDR3 comprises 16 residues.

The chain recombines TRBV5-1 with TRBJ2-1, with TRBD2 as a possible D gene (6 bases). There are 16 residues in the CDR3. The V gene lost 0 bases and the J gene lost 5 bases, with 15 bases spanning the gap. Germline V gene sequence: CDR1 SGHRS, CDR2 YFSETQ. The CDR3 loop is CASSLDGGALNNEQFF. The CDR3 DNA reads TGCGCCAGCAGCTTGGATGGCGGGGCCCTTAACAATGAGCAGTTCTTC.